The sequence of this TCR beta chain was determined in a study of T cells in Graves' hyperthyroidism and ophthalmopathy. What was amplified from RNA transcripts were TCR beta CDR3 regions. The HTBI primer set served for first-round RT-PCR of the TCR CDR3. TCRdb recomputed calls from the multiplex PCR reads with MiXCR, one row per CDR3 protein. Here the sample spans 500,000 to 800,000 distinct CDR3 sequences, 14% being singletons. There are 13 residues in the CDR3. The germline CDR1 and CDR2 sequences are SEHNR and FQNEAQ (reference sequence). There are a few counts of this clonotype. At one end the junction does not follow the germline gene, possibly because of a read error.

This chain links TRBV7-9 with TRBJ2-5; D is perhaps TRBD1 or TRBD2 (5 bases each). The receptor was isolated from a woman aged 45-60 years with Graves' ophthalmopathy. Sequences were obtained from blood. The CDR3 nucleotides are TGTGCCAGCAGCCGGGACCGCCCAGAGATCCAGTACTTC. Residues: CASSRDRPEIQYF.